This TCR beta chain came from a study of blood T cell repertoires in COVID-19. The germline V gene has CDR1 LGHNA and CDR2 YNFKEQ. Trimming shortened V by 2 bases and J by 4 bases, and 23 bases separated the two germline ends. The CDR3 extends over 18 amino acids. Per the original methods: Reference gene primers were amplified, and this amplification served to estimate nucleated cell counts. Measured with immunoSEQ multiplex PCR; TCRdb has only the in-frame clones, and not every one. V, J and clone size are those of that table, while D and trimming were read from the DNA. The data hold 200,000 to 300,000 clones, with 86% observed a single time.

This receptor was identified in a man aged 25 to 45 with active or convalescent COVID-19. The chain uses TRBV4-2 and TRBJ1-1, with D perhaps matching TRBD1 (6 bases). Sequencing input: peripheral blood. Written as DNA, the CDR3 is TGTGCCAGCAGCCAACCCCTCATACGCGGGGGGCAAGGCACTGAAGCTTTCTTT. Its translation: CASSQPLIRGGQGTEAFF.